This T cell receptor (beta chain) was observed in a study of blood T cells in healthy people across ages. The CDR3 is 13 residues long. V lost 2 bases, J lost 5 bases, and 9 bases lay in between. This clonotype was detected a few times. Next came a second PCR, run for about 6 to 11 cycles, which used a sample-barcoded 5' primer along with a J-beta primer mix. One entry per CDR3 protein, called by TCRdb with MiXCR from the 5' RACE reads. This sample yields some 1,800,000 distinct CDR3 sequences, of which roughly two fifths are seen a single time; roughly 23% belongs to the top ten. The receptor was isolated from a human donor in good health. Sequencing used blood. The genes are TRBV12-3 or TRBV12-4 and TRBJ1-2, with TRBD1 as a possible D gene (5 bases). CDR3 amino acids: CASSLSRQYGYTF. The CDR3 DNA sequence: TGTGCCAGCAGTTTAAGCCGACAGTATGGCTACACCTTC.